This is a list of T cell receptor beta chains from one sample in a study of blood T cell repertoires in COVID-19. This table comes from immunoSEQ multiplex PCR, and its TCRdb copy is limited to in-frame clones, with some not included. The repertoire holds 250,000 to 300,000 clones, with roughly 93% as singletons. The material sequenced was PBMCs or T cells enriched from blood (not recorded which). Receptors originate from a woman between 40 and 55 years old with acute COVID-19. Each CDR3 is given with its conserved first and last residue. Each record gives: D gene, J gene, clone size, V gene, CDR3 protein, CDR3 DNA. A D gene is named only where the DNA matches it firmly. Clone size is given for some rows only: seen once, a few or many times, or a class if the clone is expanded.

d_gene: .
j_gene: TRBJ1-2
abundance: .
v_gene: TRBV27
CDR3aa: CASSLSGRAGYGYTF
CDR3nt: TGTGCCAGCAGTTTATCTGGCAGAGCGGGCTATGGCTACACCTTC

d_gene: TRBD1
j_gene: TRBJ1-5
abundance: .
v_gene: TRBV28
CDR3aa: CASSYMTGNQPQHF
CDR3nt: TGTGCCAGCAGTTACATGACAGGGAATCAGCCCCAGCATTTT

d_gene: .
j_gene: TRBJ1-4
abundance: .
v_gene: TRBV28
CDR3aa: CASSLSGINEKLFF
CDR3nt: TGTGCCAGCAGTTTGTCGGGGATTAATGAAAAACTGTTTTTT

d_gene: .
j_gene: TRBJ2-3
abundance: .
v_gene: TRBV7-2
CDR3aa: CASSLQASLTDTQYF
CDR3nt: TGTGCCAGCAGCTTACAAGCTTCTTTGACAGATACGCAGTATTTT

d_gene: TRBD1
j_gene: TRBJ1-2
abundance: .
v_gene: TRBV6-5
CDR3aa: CASSYGTVGYGYTF
CDR3nt: TGTGCCAGCAGTTATGGGACAGTGGGATATGGCTACACCTTC

d_gene: TRBD2
j_gene: TRBJ2-1
abundance: .
v_gene: TRBV19
CDR3aa: CASSILTGGYRNEQFF
CDR3nt: TGTGCCAGTAGTATACTAACGGGGGGGTACAGGAATGAGCAGTTCTTC

d_gene: TRBD1
j_gene: TRBJ2-3
abundance: .
v_gene: TRBV9
CDR3aa: CASSAQSGGDTQYF
CDR3nt: TGTGCCAGCAGCGCCCAATCAGGGGGAGATACGCAGTATTTT

d_gene: TRBD1
j_gene: TRBJ1-1
abundance: .
v_gene: TRBV30
CDR3aa: CAWSRTGRGTEAFF
CDR3nt: TGTGCCTGGAGCAGGACAGGCAGGGGCACTGAAGCTTTCTTT

d_gene: TRBD1
j_gene: TRBJ1-4
abundance: once
v_gene: TRBV7-9
CDR3aa: CASSSDRGEEKLFF
CDR3nt: TGTGCCAGCAGCTCGGACAGGGGAGAGGAAAAACTGTTTTTT

d_gene: .
j_gene: TRBJ2-7
abundance: .
v_gene: TRBV6-5
CDR3aa: CASSYLSEQYF
CDR3nt: TGTGCCAGCAGTTATTTGAGCGAGCAGTACTTC

d_gene: TRBD2
j_gene: TRBJ2-7
abundance: .
v_gene: TRBV19
CDR3aa: CASSQGTSGAYEQYF
CDR3nt: TGTGCCAGTAGCCAGGGGACTAGCGGGGCCTACGAGCAGTACTTC

d_gene: TRBD2
j_gene: TRBJ2-1
abundance: .
v_gene: TRBV4-1
CDR3aa: CASSRGGGGSNEQFF
CDR3nt: TGCGCCAGCAGCCGCGGAGGCGGGGGTAGTAATGAGCAGTTCTTC

d_gene: .
j_gene: TRBJ1-5
abundance: .
v_gene: TRBV5-6
CDR3aa: CASSLGGGNQPQHF
CDR3nt: TGTGCCAGCAGCTTGGGAGGAGGCAATCAGCCCCAGCATTTT

d_gene: TRBD1
j_gene: TRBJ1-1
abundance: .
v_gene: TRBV4-1
CDR3aa: CASSQRQGFAEAFF
CDR3nt: TGCGCCAGCAGCCAAAGACAGGGTTTCGCTGAAGCTTTCTTT

d_gene: TRBD1
j_gene: TRBJ1-3
abundance: .
v_gene: TRBV5-1
CDR3aa: CASSAMPTGAGNTIYF
CDR3nt: TGCGCCAGCAGTGCGATGCCGACAGGGGCGGGAAACACCATATATTTT

d_gene: .
j_gene: TRBJ1-1
abundance: .
v_gene: TRBV7-9
CDR3aa: CASSPQPGVATEAFF
CDR3nt: TGTGCCAGCAGCCCCCAGCCGGGGGTGGCCACTGAAGCTTTCTTT

d_gene: .
j_gene: TRBJ2-7
abundance: .
v_gene: TRBV5-4
CDR3aa: CASSLGSGSSYEQYF
CDR3nt: TGTGCCAGCAGCTTGGGTAGCGGAAGCTCCTACGAGCAGTACTTC

d_gene: .
j_gene: TRBJ1-1
abundance: .
v_gene: TRBV7-9
CDR3aa: CASRPPDSYMNTEAFF
CDR3nt: TGTGCCAGCAGGCCCCCTGACAGCTACATGAACACTGAAGCTTTCTTT

d_gene: .
j_gene: TRBJ1-6
abundance: .
v_gene: TRBV5-1
CDR3aa: CASSLDWGGSAPLHF
CDR3nt: TGCGCCAGCAGCTTGGATTGGGGGGGTAGCGCACCCCTCCACTTT

d_gene: TRBD2
j_gene: TRBJ2-7
abundance: .
v_gene: TRBV29-1
CDR3aa: CSVVGGGYEQYF
CDR3nt: TGCAGCGTTGTGGGCGGGGGGTACGAGCAGTACTTC

d_gene: .
j_gene: TRBJ1-4
abundance: .
v_gene: TRBV2
CDR3aa: CASHTGPTNEKLFF
CDR3nt: TGTGCCAGCCATACAGGGCCAACTAATGAAAAACTGTTTTTT

d_gene: TRBD1
j_gene: TRBJ1-6
abundance: once
v_gene: TRBV6-5
CDR3aa: CASSTGQGIGSPLHF
CDR3nt: TGTGCCAGCAGTACCGGACAGGGGATAGGCTCACCCCTCCACTTT